A single sample is the source of the 15 T cell receptor beta chains below, sequenced in a study of T cell responses to AZD1222 COVID-19 vaccine. Profiled with immunoSEQ multiplex PCR; TCRdb holds only in-frame clones, not every one. The sample records more than 75,000 clones, roughly 80% being singletons. This specimen was peripheral blood, taken 28 days after the second AZD1222 dose. The receptors originated from an adult who received the AZD1222 COVID-19 vaccine.

V gene TRBV28 combines with J gene TRBJ2-1, with TRBD2 matching 10 bases. The CDR3 totals 17 residues. The junction had 14 bases not matched to a gene; V was cut back by 5 bases and J by 7 bases. CDR1 is MDHEN, CDR2 SYDVKM, per germline. The CDR3 region is CASSTPIAGGQVNEQFF. The CDR3 DNA reads TGTGCCAGCAGTACCCCTATAGCGGGAGGCCAGGTGAATGAGCAGTTCTTC.

The chain uses TRBV19 and TRBJ1-5; D may be TRBD1 (5 bases). The length of the CDR3 is 15 residues. The V end lost 5 bases, the J end lost 7 bases, and 18 bases lay between the germline ends. The germline V gene encodes CDR1 LNHDA and CDR2 SQIVND (reference sequence). The CDR3 sequence: CASSPISQGGQPQHF. In nucleotides, the CDR3 is TGTGCCAGTAGTCCCATCTCTCAGGGAGGCCAGCCCCAGCATTTT.

This sequence joins TRBV11-2 and TRBJ1-2, with D maybe TRBD1 (5 bases). Trimming cost V 1 base and J 4 bases, with 10 bases left between them. The CDR3 spans 14 residues. CDR1 and CDR2 (germline): SGHAT, FQNNGV. CDR3 DNA: TGTGCCAGCAGCTTAGGGGAGGGGTCCTATGGCTACACCTTC. Translated: CASSLGEGSYGYTF. The whole variable domain, remainder taken from reference TRBV11-2 and TRBJ1-2, is EAGVAQSPRYKIIEKRQSVAFWCNPISGHATLYWYQQILGQGPKLLIQFQNNGVVDDSQLPKDRFSAERLKGVDSTLKIQPAKLEDSAVYLCASSLGEGSYGYTFGSGTRLTVV.

The chain is built from TRBV5-1 and TRBJ1-1, with 11 positions matching TRBD1. J lost 4 bases, V lost 3 bases, and 5 bases had no gene match. Per germline, CDR1 SGHRS and CDR2 YFSETQ. CDR3 length equals 15 residues. The CDR3 sequence is CASSSTGTGGTEAFF. CDR3 sequence (DNA): TGCGCCAGCAGCTCGACCGGGACAGGGGGCACTGAAGCTTTCTTT.

The V and J genes are TRBV5-6 and TRBJ2-7; possible D gene TRBD1, 6 bases. Trimming took 0 bases from V and 2 from J, leaving 12 bases between them. The CDR3 is 15 amino acids. CDR1 is SGHDT, CDR2 YYEEEE, per germline. CDR3 bases: TGTGCCAGCAGCTTGGCAGGGGAAAGGACCTACGAGCAGTACTTC. Its protein is CASSLAGERTYEQYF.

The chain uses TRBV19 and TRBJ2-7, with 8 positions matching TRBD2. Germline V lookup: CDR1 LNHDA, CDR2 SQIVND (reference sequence). Trimming at V came to 5 bases and at J to 1 base, leaving 16 bases not matched to a gene. The CDR3 spans 18 residues. The CDR3: CASSWRGASGLGSYEQYF. The DNA of the CDR3 is TGTGCCAGTAGTTGGAGGGGTGCTAGCGGGCTGGGTTCCTACGAGCAGTACTTC. The full variable domain, in which reference TRBV19 and TRBJ2-7 provide the parts outside the CDR3, is DGGITQSPKYLFRKEGQNVTLSCEQNLNHDAMYWYRQDPGQGLRLIYYSQIVNDFQKGDIAEGYSVSREKKESFPLTVTSAQKNPTAFYLCASSWRGASGLGSYEQYFGPGTRLTVT.

The chain carries TRBV18 and TRBJ1-4; TRBD1 aligns across 10 bases. V trimming: 3 bases; J trimming: 7 bases; junction bases outside the gene matches: 5. Germline CDR1 KGHSH, CDR2 LQKENI. There are 15 residues in the CDR3. The CDR3 loop reads CASSPLTGGLEKLFF. Here the CDR3 DNA reads TGTGCCAGCTCACCCCTGACAGGGGGCCTTGAAAAACTGTTTTTT.

V is TRBV5-1 and J is TRBJ1-3, with D unclear. V lost 0 bases to trimming and J lost 4 bases, with 14 bases between them. Per germline, CDR1 SGHRS and CDR2 YFSETQ. The length of the CDR3 is 16 residues. The CDR3 DNA follows: TGCGCCAGCAGCTTGGCCGGCGGTCGAGGAGGAAACACCATATATTTT. Translated: CASSLAGGRGGNTIYF.

This clone has only one observation. The J gene is TRBJ2-7, the V gene TRBV6-5; perhaps TRBD2 as D (6 bases). Germline assignment: CDR1 MNHEY and CDR2 SVGAGI. The CDR3 has 15 residues. Trimming stripped 2 bases from V and 4 bases from J, with 15 bases between. The CDR3 loop is CASSYPGAGFYEQYF. CDR3 nucleotide sequence: TGTGCCAGCAGTTACCCGGGAGCTGGTTTTTACGAGCAGTACTTC.

In its sample, this clone was seen once. The chain carries TRBV29-1 and TRBJ1-2; TRBD1 matches 8 bases. The V gene's germline CDR1 is SQVTM and CDR2 ANQGSEA. Trimming took 4 bases from V and 5 from J; bases not matched to a gene: 3. The CDR3 is made up of 12 amino acids. Written as DNA, the CDR3 is TGCAGCGTTGGGCAGGGGGCTTATGGCTACACCTTC. Protein: CSVGQGAYGYTF. Full variable domain (missing parts from reference TRBV29-1 and TRBJ1-2): SAVISQKPSRDICQRGTSLTIQCQVDSQVTMMFWYRQQPGQSLTLIATANQGSEATYESGFVIDKFPISRPNLTFSTLTVSNMSPEDSSIYLCSVGQGAYGYTFGSGTRLTVV.

This chain links TRBV18 with TRBJ1-1; TRBD1 aligns across 9 bases. The CDR3 spans 15 residues. J was trimmed by 4 bases and V by 2 bases; bases with no gene match: 5. Germline V CDR1 and CDR2: KGHSH, LQKENI. CDR3 DNA sequence: TGTGCCAGCTCACCAGCCGGACAGGGGACCACTGAAGCTTTCTTT. Translating gives CASSPAGQGTTEAFF.

This clone was counted a few times. The rearrangement joins TRBV19 to TRBJ1-1; D unresolved. Trimming took off 2 bases at V and 6 bases at J, with 16 bases between the two ends. The CDR3 runs 15 residues. Germline V lookup: CDR1 LNHDA, CDR2 SQIVND (reference sequence). CDR3 bases: TGTGCCAGTAGTATATCAGTGTCACGGGGTTCTGAAGCTTTCTTT. Protein sequence: CASSISVSRGSEAFF.

This clone appeared once. The chain recombines TRBV25-1 with TRBJ2-7; D remains unclear. The germline CDR1 and CDR2 sequences are MGHDK and SYGVNS. The CDR3 extends over 13 amino acids. V lost 3 bases, J lost 6 bases, and 12 bases lay in between. The chain's CDR3 is CASSDGPWGEQYF. CDR3 coding DNA: TGTGCCAGCAGTGACGGACCCTGGGGCGAGCAGTACTTC.

The chain employs TRBV11-2 and TRBJ1-1; D remains unclear. V lost 2 bases and J lost 0, with 16 bases in between. This CDR3 spans 17 amino acids. Per the germline V gene, CDR1 is SGHAT and CDR2 is FQNNGV. CDR3 loop: CASSLPPPGGMNTEAFF. The CDR3 coding sequence is TGTGCCAGCAGCTTACCGCCACCGGGAGGGATGAACACTGAAGCTTTCTTT.

The chain couples TRBV7-9 to TRBJ2-1; D is unresolved. CDR3 length: 14 residues. V was pared by 5 bases and J by 8 bases, with 16 bases between. Germline CDR1 and CDR2: SEHNR and FQNEAQ (reference sequence). CDR3 amino acids: CASSNGPSRDEQFF. CDR3 DNA sequence: TGTGCCAGCAGCAACGGACCGTCACGGGATGAGCAGTTCTTC.